This TCR beta chain was captured by sequencing in a study of shared clonotypes between healthy human individuals. CDR3 size: 16 residues. Germline V gene data show CDR1 as MNHEY and CDR2 as SMNVEV (reference sequence). The V segment lost 5 bases and the J segment 3 bases; nucleotides outside the gene matches: 8. Assay used: immunoSEQ multiplex PCR; TCRdb lists only in-frame clones, some missing. Of about 590,000 clones in the sample, roughly 95% were seen once. Selected positively for CCR7 and CD45RO-negative, naive CD8 cells excluded terminally differentiated effector memory CD45RA+ cells. The rearrangement joins TRBV27 to TRBJ2-1, with 9 bases matching TRBD2. The sequencing sample was made of naive CD8+ T cells sorted from blood. The TCR comes from a woman aged 25 to 45 in good health. CDR3 sequence reads: CASSLSGRIDYNEQFF. Written as DNA, the CDR3 is TGTGCCAGCAGTCTTAGCGGGAGAATAGACTACAATGAGCAGTTCTTC.